This entry features one TCR beta chain sequence. What it binds is not known. This sample stems from a study of T cells after yellow fever vaccination. Overall study findings and caveats: The appearance of a small share of clonotypes in both CD4 and CD8 compartments was observed. Abundant contaminating clonotypes from the bulk population could appear in FACS-sorted repertoires.

Looked up from germline, CDR1 is SGHRS and CDR2 is YFSETQ. The CDR3 covers 16 residues. Trimming removed 5 bases from V and 6 bases from J; junction bases left unmatched: 11. Template switching by 5'RACE produced TCR cDNA, adding a universal primer site and UMIs. TCRdb re-analysed the 5' RACE reads in MiXCR, keeping a single row per CDR3 protein. The sample shows a few hundred thousand distinct CDR3 sequences, roughly 21% of them seen only once. This specimen was PBMCs, taken 15 days after the yellow fever booster vaccination. The TCR comes from a man younger than 40 who received the YFV17D yellow fever vaccine. The chain recombines TRBV5-1 with TRBJ2-3, with 11 bases matching TRBD2. In DNA, the CDR3 is TGCGCCAGCAGTACGGGTACTAGCGGGAGTATGGATACGCAGTATTTT. It codes for CASSTGTSGSMDTQYF.